Presented here are 27 T cell receptor beta chains from one specimen sequenced in a study of blood T cell repertoires in COVID-19. Sequenced by immunoSEQ multiplex PCR; TCRdb stores in-frame clones only, minus some. The table includes about 220,000 clones, under 90% detected once. The sample was PBMCs or T cells enriched from blood (not recorded which). The receptors stem from a woman in her sixties or seventies who had recovered from COVID-19.

The V call is TRBV11-3, the J call TRBJ1-4, with D perhaps matching TRBD1 (6 bases). CDR3 size: 17 residues. Trimming pared 0 bases from V and 5 bases from J, leaving 16 bases between. Germline values: CDR1 SGHNT, CDR2 YENEEA. The CDR3 here is CASSLDRGPVTNEKLFF. CDR3 DNA sequence: TGTGCCAGCAGCTTAGACAGGGGACCCGTTACAAATGAAAAACTGTTTTTT.

The chain carries TRBV11-2 and TRBJ1-4; the D gene is possibly TRBD1 (5 bases). Germline lookup yields CDR1 SGHAT and CDR2 FQNNGV. V shed 4 bases and J shed 4 bases, with 13 bases lying between them. This CDR3 has 15 amino acids. The CDR3 is CASSSGLQFNEKLFF. The DNA of the CDR3 is TGTGCCAGCAGCTCGGGACTCCAGTTTAATGAAAAACTGTTTTTT.

The chain recombines TRBV13 with TRBJ1-2; the match to TRBD1 covers 10 bases. The germline CDR1 and CDR2 sequences are PRHDT and FYEKMQ (reference sequence). After removal of 5 bases from V and 5 bases from J, the junction contained 14 bases not matched to a gene. The CDR3 contains 17 residues. The CDR3 sequence: CASSPTGWDRGSYGYTF. The CDR3 DNA reads as TGTGCCAGCAGCCCTACAGGCTGGGACAGGGGATCGTATGGCTACACCTTC.

The V call is TRBV15, the J call TRBJ2-7; no firm D call. Trimming stripped 9 bases from V and 1 base from J, with 13 bases between. This CDR3 is 13 amino acids long. Germline V lookup: CDR1 LNHNV, CDR2 YYDKDF (reference sequence). The CDR3: CATGPVFSYEQYF. DNA for the CDR3: TGTGCCACTGGGCCGGTTTTTTCCTACGAGCAGTACTTC.

This chain joins TRBV5-4 and TRBJ2-2; tentative D call: TRBD1 (5 bases). Germline V gives CDR1 SGHNT, CDR2 YYREEE (reference sequence). The CDR3 covers 15 residues. V was shortened by 1 base and J by 2 bases, with 9 bases between the two germline ends. DNA for the CDR3: TGTGCCAGCAGCTTGAAACAGGCCAACACCGGGGAGCTGTTTTTT. Residues: CASSLKQANTGELFF. Looking up the rest from reference TRBV5-4 and TRBJ2-2 gives the full variable domain: ETGVTQSPTHLIKTRGQQVTLRCSSQSGHNTVSWYQQALGQGPQFIFQYYREEENGRGNFPPRFSGLQFPNYSSELNVNALELDDSALYLCASSLKQANTGELFFGEGSRLTVL.

The rearrangement links TRBV19 to TRBJ2-2; D is unresolved. The CDR3 spans 14 residues. The germline V gene has CDR1 LNHDA and CDR2 SQIVND (reference sequence). The V and J ends lost 6 bases and 5 bases respectively, with 13 bases between them. The chain's CDR3 is CASSPIAETGELFF. CDR3 sequence (DNA): TGTGCCAGTAGCCCCATTGCGGAAACCGGGGAGCTGTTTTTT. The full variable domain, completed using reference TRBV19 and TRBJ2-2, is DGGITQSPKYLFRKEGQNVTLSCEQNLNHDAMYWYRQDPGQGLRLIYYSQIVNDFQKGDIAEGYSVSREKKESFPLTVTSAQKNPTAFYLCASSPIAETGELFFGEGSRLTVL.

This chain connects TRBV6-4 to TRBJ1-5; TRBD1 matches 8 bases. The ends lost 3 bases at V and 1 base at J; junction bases unmatched: 2. The CDR3 is 15 residues long. Germline V gene data show CDR1 as MRHNA and CDR2 as SNTAGT. The CDR3 DNA sequence: TGTGCCAGCAGTGAACCAGGGGGCAGCAATCAGCCCCAGCATTTT. Encoded protein: CASSEPGGSNQPQHF.

This clone was detected only a few times. This sequence joins TRBV24-1 and TRBJ2-1; 11 bases are a match to TRBD2. The V segment lost 4 bases and the J segment 7 bases; nucleotides outside the gene matches: 8. This CDR3 is 16 amino acids long. Germline loops: CDR1 KGHDR, CDR2 SFDVKD. The CDR3 nucleotides read TGTGCCACCAGTGACACTAGCGGGGGCTTAGGGAATGAGCAGTTCTTC. Protein sequence: CATSDTSGGLGNEQFF.

The table lists this clone with many counts. This rearrangement joins TRBV11-3 to TRBJ2-1, with 7 bases identical to TRBD1. Germline CDR1 reads SGHNT; CDR2 reads YENEEA. Trimming at V came to 1 base and at J to 10 bases, leaving 10 bases not matched to a gene. The CDR3 runs to 15 residues. CDR3 nucleotides: TGTGCCAGCAGCTTAGGACGGACAGGCCTAAAGGAGCAGTTCTTC. Its translation: CASSLGRTGLKEQFF.

The chain couples TRBV28 to TRBJ1-2; possible D gene TRBD1, 5 bases. This CDR3 spans 14 amino acids. Trimming removed 1 base from V and 5 bases from J, with 11 bases in between. Germline V CDR1 and CDR2: MDHEN, SYDVKM. The CDR3 protein is CASSLSAGRYGYTF. The CDR3 region has the DNA TGTGCCAGCAGTTTATCCGCAGGGAGGTATGGCTACACCTTC.

V usage is TRBV10-3 and J usage is TRBJ1-6, with D possibly being TRBD1 (5 bases). This CDR3 is built from 14 residues. CDR1 and CDR2 (germline): ENHRY, SYGVKD. The V gene lost 10 bases and the J gene lost 5 bases, with 15 bases spanning the gap. DNA of the CDR3: TGTGCCACAAGCGCGACAGAGAATAATTCACCCCTCCACTTT. This translates into CATSATENNSPLHF.

J is TRBJ1-1 and V is TRBV3-1 (or the pseudogene TRBV3-2), with 9 bases lining up with TRBD1. The length of the CDR3 is 15 residues. The germline CDR1 and CDR2 sequences are LGHDT and YNNKEL (reference sequence). The V and J ends lost 5 bases and 3 bases, in that order; junction bases with no gene match: 7. The CDR3 DNA is TGTGCCAGCAGCGAAACAGGGGGCAGGGACACTGAAGCTTTCTTT. Translated: CASSETGGRDTEAFF.

The rearrangement links TRBV11-2 to TRBJ2-5; maybe TRBD2 (6 bases). Germline CDR1 reads SGHAT; CDR2 reads FQNNGV. V was trimmed by 2 bases and J by 5 bases, leaving 9 bases between them. The CDR3 covers 13 residues. The CDR3 is CASSLWGDETQYF. DNA of the CDR3: TGTGCCAGCAGCTTATGGGGGGACGAGACCCAGTACTTC.

The genes are TRBV5-6 and TRBJ2-7, with D perhaps TRBD1 (6 bases). The V and J ends lost 4 bases and 4 bases respectively, with 21 bases between them. This CDR3 has 16 amino acids. Germline lookup yields CDR1 SGHDT and CDR2 YYEEEE. The CDR3 sequence: CASSNTVDSHWYEQYF. For the CDR3, the DNA is TGTGCCAGCAGCAATACAGTGGACAGCCATTGGTACGAGCAGTACTTC. Complete variable domain (other parts from reference TRBV5-6 and TRBJ2-7): DAGVTQSPTHLIKTRGQQVTLRCSPKSGHDTVSWYQQALGQGPQFIFQYYEEEERQRGNFPDRFSGHQFPNYSSELNVNALLLGDSALYLCASSNTVDSHWYEQYFGPGTRLTVT.

The chain joins TRBV7-6 to TRBJ1-1; 7 positions match TRBD1. The CDR3 covers 15 residues. Germline values: CDR1 SGHVS, CDR2 FNYEAQ. Trimming took 5 bases from V and 4 from J; bases not matched to a gene: 10. The CDR3 DNA sequence: TGTGCCAGCAGCCCACAGGGGATTGGTGGCACTGAAGCTTTCTTT. It specifies CASSPQGIGGTEAFF. Using reference TRBV7-6 and TRBJ1-1 for the parts outside the CDR3, the full variable domain is GAGVSQSPRYKVTKRGQDVALRCDPISGHVSLYWYRQALGQGPEFLTYFNYEAQQDKSGLPNDRFSAERPEGSISTLTIQRTEQRDSAMYRCASSPQGIGGTEAFFGQGTRLTVV.

This sequence joins TRBV7-3 and TRBJ2-1; D might be TRBD2 (7 bases). CDR1 is SGHTA, CDR2 FQGTGA, per germline. V was cut by 2 bases and J by 6 bases, with 11 bases left in between. The CDR3 is 14 amino acids. The CDR3: CASSLAGAINEQFF. The DNA of the CDR3 is TGTGCCAGCAGCTTAGCGGGGGCGATCAATGAGCAGTTCTTC.

This sequence joins TRBV13 and TRBJ2-1; 10 bases fit TRBD2. The CDR3 has 15 residues. Trimming removed 3 bases from V and 6 bases from J; junction bases left unmatched: 5. Germline V lookup: CDR1 PRHDT, CDR2 FYEKMQ (reference sequence). The CDR3 here is CASSFMGLATNEQFF. The CDR3 nucleotides read TGTGCCAGCAGCTTTATGGGACTAGCGACCAATGAGCAGTTCTTC.

On this clone itself: This clone may be a read error of a much larger clone one base away. The rearrangement uses TRBV6-1 and TRBJ1-6; D is possibly TRBD1 (5 bases). The CDR3 contains 17 residues. Germline V gene data show CDR1 as MNHNS and CDR2 as SASEGT. CDR3 sequence reads: CASSELGGRDYNSLLHF. For the CDR3, the DNA is TGTGCCAGCAGTGAACTGGGGGGACGGGACTATAATTCACTCCTCCACTTT.

In nucleotides, the CDR3 is TGTGCCAGCAGTAACTACCGACTAGCCGTCCGGGAGCTGTTTTTT. It codes for CASSNYRLAVRELFF. The genes are TRBV6-2 or TRBV6-3 and TRBJ2-2, with 7 bases aligning to TRBD2. The CDR3 contains 15 residues. V shed 5 bases and J 9 bases; nucleotides not matched to a gene: 12. The germline CDR1 and CDR2 sequences are MNHEY and SVGEGT.

The rearrangement uses TRBV7-2 and TRBJ1-1, with D unresolved. The V end was cut by 5 bases, the J end by 1 base, with 8 bases between. The CDR3 is 13 amino acids. Germline V gene data show CDR1 as SGHTA and CDR2 as FQGNSA. The CDR3 region has the DNA TGTACCAGCAGCCTCAATAGGAACACTGAAGCTTTCTTT. Its translation is CTSSLNRNTEAFF.

J is TRBJ2-5 and V is TRBV12-3 or TRBV12-4, with no clear D. Trimming took off 0 bases at V and 4 bases at J, with 6 bases between the two ends. CDR3 length: 13 residues. CDR3 loop: CASSLAERETQYF. CDR3 sequence (DNA): TGTGCCAGCAGTTTAGCGGAGCGAGAGACCCAGTACTTC.

The J gene is TRBJ1-6, the V gene TRBV11-2; perhaps TRBD1 as D (5 bases). Germline V CDR1 and CDR2: SGHAT, FQNNGV. Trimming took 5 bases from V and 6 from J, leaving 17 bases between them. This CDR3 region has 16 residues. The CDR3: CASSRGRGSVNSPLHF. CDR3 DNA: TGTGCCAGCAGCCGGGGACGGGGGTCCGTTAATTCACCCCTCCACTTT. Combining the CDR3 with reference TRBV11-2 and TRBJ1-6 gives the whole variable domain EAGVAQSPRYKIIEKRQSVAFWCNPISGHATLYWYQQILGQGPKLLIQFQNNGVVDDSQLPKDRFSAERLKGVDSTLKIQPAKLEDSAVYLCASSRGRGSVNSPLHFGNGTRLTVT.

The rearrangement links TRBV5-6 to TRBJ2-2; TRBD2 matches at 8 bases. The CDR3 runs 15 residues. Germline V CDR1 and CDR2: SGHDT, YYEEEE. V trimming: 0 bases; J trimming: 5 bases; junction bases outside the gene matches: 3. The CDR3 bases are TGTGCCAGCAGCTTGGCGGGAGGGGTGACCGGGGAGCTGTTTTTT. Translated: CASSLAGGVTGELFF.

The V and J genes are TRBV18 and TRBJ1-2; 9 nucleotides agree with TRBD1. V shed 4 bases, J shed 1 base, and the junction held 7 bases outside the gene matches. This CDR3 has 16 amino acids. The germline CDR1 and CDR2 sequences are KGHSH and LQKENI. The CDR3 spells CASSRGTGNSNYGYTF. The CDR3 DNA sequence: TGTGCCAGCTCACGAGGGACAGGGAACAGTAACTATGGCTACACCTTC. Using reference TRBV18 and TRBJ1-2 for the parts outside the CDR3, the full variable domain is NAGVMQNPRHLVRRRGQEARLRCSPMKGHSHVYWYRQLPEEGLKFMVYLQKENIIDESGMPKERFSAEFPKEGPSILRIQQVVRGDSAAYFCASSRGTGNSNYGYTFGSGTRLTVV.

The V call is TRBV27, the J call TRBJ2-2; D is perhaps TRBD2 (6 bases). Germline V CDR1 and CDR2: MNHEY, SMNVEV (reference sequence). Trimming removed 6 bases at V and 0 bases at J, with 14 bases between. The length of the CDR3 is 16 residues. CDR3 sequence: CASSRWRGSNTGELFF. Here the CDR3 DNA reads TGTGCCAGCAGCAGATGGAGGGGCTCGAACACCGGGGAGCTGTTTTTT.

The rearrangement links TRBV5-8 to TRBJ1-2; D unclear. In germline, CDR1 is SGHTS, CDR2 YDEGEE. The CDR3 is 13 residues long. V gave up 5 bases and J gave up 4 bases, with 12 bases separating them. CDR3: CASRYLEFYGYTF. The CDR3 DNA sequence: TGTGCCAGCAGATATCTAGAATTCTATGGCTACACCTTC.

This clone has only one observation. The rearrangement links TRBV6-5 to TRBJ1-1; a weak D match, TRBD1 (6 bases). The germline CDR1 and CDR2 sequences are MNHEY and SVGAGI. The CDR3 covers 13 residues. V lost 8 bases to trimming and J lost 8 bases, with 18 bases between them. DNA of the CDR3: TGTGCCAGCCGAGCTCCCGGACAGAACGAAGCTTTCTTT. This gives the protein CASRAPGQNEAFF.